Sequencing of this T cell receptor (beta chain) was carried out in a study of blood T cell repertoires in COVID-19. Overall study: Researchers got acute and convalescent COVID-19 samples from the United States, Italy and Spain. T cells, B-cell-depleted T cells, or PBMCs supplied cDNA or gDNA.

In the source study's methods: The assay estimated nucleated cells by amplifying reference gene primers. Here immunoSEQ multiplex PCR was the method, and the copy in TCRdb shows in-frame clones only, minus some. V, J and clone size are taken as reported in that table, and D and trimming were inferred from the DNA itself. This sample yields under 120,000 clones, of which 70% to 90% are seen a single time; around 2% belongs to the top ten. The CDR3 has 13 residues. CDR1 and CDR2 from the germline V gene are SGDLS and YYNGEE. V dropped 6 bases and J dropped 1; count of bases not matched to a gene: 2. Sequencing used peripheral blood. The rearrangement links TRBV9 to TRBJ2-3; 7 bases line up with TRBD2. This receptor was taken from a human donor in a cohort sampled during active COVID-19. The CDR3 loop reads CASTSGGTDTQYF. CDR3 bases: TGTGCCAGCACTAGCGGTGGCACAGATACGCAGTATTTT.